These T cell receptor beta chains were read from a single sample in a study of vaccination effects on CD4 cells after COVID-19. These receptors have no identified antigens. Clones were read by immunoSEQ multiplex PCR, and TCRdb kept only the in-frame ones, dropping some. The repertoire holds roughly 34,000 clones, with around 82% as singletons. Material: CD4+ T cells from PBMCs cultured with HCoV-NL63 spike peptides, obtained after COVID-19 vaccination. These receptor sequences come from a human donor who received a COVID-19 vaccine. Some clones in this sample may be carry-over from other donors' samples. The conserved cysteine and the conserved F or W are not part of the CDR3 here.

v_gene	len	CDR3aa
TRBV3-1/TRBV3-2	12	ASSPEGSRDGYT
TRBV7-3	11	ASSSDRNTEAF
TRBV29-1	12	SVETTGLETEAF
TRBV7-9	11	ASSSATYSPLH
TRBV4-1	11	ASSPFGGDIQY
TRBV24-1	13	ATSGSGGPVDTQY
TRBV5-1	15	ASSLGPTTGTNTEAF
TRBV7-9	12	ASSPNQENTEAF
TRBV9	14	ASSASAQGSNSPLH
TRBV5-1	12	ASSLPGSMNEQF
TRBV29-1	10	SVRQGREKLF
TRBV2	12	ASRKQGLNGELF
TRBV7-3	12	ASSLVYGTGELF
TRBV6-1	13	ASSEARNSNQPQH
TRBV9	13	ASSPTSFRRGTQY
TRBV29-1	11	SVWTGGRETQY
TRBV7-2	16	ASSLPTGQGRSYNEQF
TRBV28	12	ASSPRPTNTEAF
TRBV7-2	14	ASSSYRDRVGETQY
TRBV28	13	ASSFRRPGEEPQH
TRBV6-5	11	ASRGQGNQPQH
TRBV19	14	ASSIGSGGPQETQY
TRBV9	10	ASSDTQDTQY
TRBV7-7	11	ASSLDRADTQY
TRBV27	14	ASSRRPQGSNQPQH
TRBV7-3	18	ASSLKGGLAGTGSYNEQF
TRBV19	11	ASSIDTQETQY
TRBV7-3	10	ASSSTGNEQF
TRBV4-1	13	ASSLDSSSGNTIY
TRBV6-6	12	ASSYAGAQETQY
TRBV6-6	10	ASSRLQGELF
TRBV5-1	14	ASSLGRVSGQETQY
TRBV5-8	8	ADRGGGYT
TRBV2	13	ASRDGTEGLKTQY
TRBV19	11	ASSGGRGTEAF
TRBV7-8	11	ASSQGQNYGYT
TRBV7-9	9	ASMSGNTIY
TRBV6-5	13	ASSRTTGAYNEQF
TRBV19	11	ASSPDRGDTQY